This TCR beta chain was captured by sequencing in a study of vaccination effects on CD4 cells after COVID-19. Looking at the study overall: Post-vaccine samples followed the second dose by a median of 72 days. Whole-study results and caveats: Clones of infection and vaccine origin contracted markedly late after vaccination. Missing from the study were early post-infection timepoints, and its convalescent patients were few.

The ViraFEST assay expanded antigen-specific CD4+ T cells with viral peptide pools before sequencing. Cells that had been cultured for roughly ten days were the source of isolated CD4+ T cells. All study participants received two doses of BNT162b2 or mRNA-1273 vaccine. The CDR3 spans 12 residues. Germline CDR1 reads SGHNT; CDR2 reads YYREEE (reference sequence). Trimming stripped 0 bases from V and 4 bases from J, with 3 bases between. Produced via immunoSEQ multiplex PCR; TCRdb's table is partial and in-frame only. This sample has roughly 30,000 clones; over 55% occur once, and the top ten carry 9%. In the case of this clone: Its antigen is not known.

This rearrangement joins TRBV5-4 to TRBJ2-3, with D uncertain. The sequence derives from a human donor who received a COVID-19 vaccine. The material was CD4+ T cells from PBMCs cultured with HCoV-NL63 spike peptides, obtained after COVID-19 vaccination. The CDR3 nucleotides read TGTGCCAGCAGCTTGGGGTCAGATACGCAGTATTTT. Translating it yields CASSLGSDTQYF.